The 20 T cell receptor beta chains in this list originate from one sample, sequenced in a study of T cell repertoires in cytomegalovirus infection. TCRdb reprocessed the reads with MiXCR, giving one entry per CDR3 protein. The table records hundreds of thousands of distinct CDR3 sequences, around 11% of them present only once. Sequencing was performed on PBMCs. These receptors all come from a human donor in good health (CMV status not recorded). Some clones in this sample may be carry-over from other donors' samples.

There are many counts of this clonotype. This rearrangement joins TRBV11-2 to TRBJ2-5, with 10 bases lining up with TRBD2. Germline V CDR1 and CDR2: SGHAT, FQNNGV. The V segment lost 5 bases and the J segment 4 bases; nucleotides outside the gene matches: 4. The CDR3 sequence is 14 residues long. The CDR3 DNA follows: TGTGCCAGCAGCCCGGGACTAGCGAGAGAGACCCAGTACTTC. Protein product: CASSPGLARETQYF.

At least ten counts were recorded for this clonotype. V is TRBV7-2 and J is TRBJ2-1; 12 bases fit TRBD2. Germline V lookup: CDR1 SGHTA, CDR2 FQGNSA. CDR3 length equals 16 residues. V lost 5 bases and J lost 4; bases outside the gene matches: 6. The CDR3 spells CASSPILAGGYNEQFF. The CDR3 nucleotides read TGTGCCAGCAGCCCTATTCTAGCGGGAGGGTACAATGAGCAGTTCTTC.

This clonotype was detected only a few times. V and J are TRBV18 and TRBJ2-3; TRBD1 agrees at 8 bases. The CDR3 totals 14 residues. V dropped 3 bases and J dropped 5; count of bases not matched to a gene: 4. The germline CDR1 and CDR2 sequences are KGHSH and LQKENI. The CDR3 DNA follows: TGTGCCAGCTCACCCGACAGGGGCGTAGATACGCAGTATTTT. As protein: CASSPDRGVDTQYF.

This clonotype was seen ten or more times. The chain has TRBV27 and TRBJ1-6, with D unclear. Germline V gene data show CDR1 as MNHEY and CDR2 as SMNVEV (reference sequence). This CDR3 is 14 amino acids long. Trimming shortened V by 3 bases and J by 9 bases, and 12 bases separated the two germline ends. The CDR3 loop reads CASSFELLASPLHF. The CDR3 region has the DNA TGTGCCAGCAGTTTTGAGCTGCTTGCTTCACCCCTCCACTTT.

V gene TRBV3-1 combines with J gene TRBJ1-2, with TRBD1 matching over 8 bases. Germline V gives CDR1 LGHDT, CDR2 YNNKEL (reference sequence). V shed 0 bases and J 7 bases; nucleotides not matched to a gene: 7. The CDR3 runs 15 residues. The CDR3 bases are TGTGCCAGCAGCCAAGAAGGTGCAGGGGGCGGTGGCTACACCTTC. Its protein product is CASSQEGAGGGGYTF.

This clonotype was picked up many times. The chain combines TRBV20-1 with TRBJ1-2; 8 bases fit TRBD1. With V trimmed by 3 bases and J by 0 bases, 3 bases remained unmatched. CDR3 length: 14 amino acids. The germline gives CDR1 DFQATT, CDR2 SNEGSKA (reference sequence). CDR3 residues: CSASPTGANYGYTF. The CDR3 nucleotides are TGCAGTGCTAGCCCGACAGGGGCTAACTATGGCTACACCTTC.

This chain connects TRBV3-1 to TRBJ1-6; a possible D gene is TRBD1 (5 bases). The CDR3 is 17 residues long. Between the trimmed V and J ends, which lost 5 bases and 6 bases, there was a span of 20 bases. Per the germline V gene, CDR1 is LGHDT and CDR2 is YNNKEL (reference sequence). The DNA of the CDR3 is TGTGCCAGCAGCACCGGGACTCCTCGAATGGGTAATTCACCCCTCCACTTT. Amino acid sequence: CASSTGTPRMGNSPLHF.

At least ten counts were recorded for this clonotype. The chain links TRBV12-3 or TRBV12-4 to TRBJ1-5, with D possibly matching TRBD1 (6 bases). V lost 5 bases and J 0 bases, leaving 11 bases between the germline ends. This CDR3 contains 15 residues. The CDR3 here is CASSPRGGSNQPQHF. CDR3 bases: TGTGCCAGCAGTCCCCGAGGGGGTAGCAATCAGCCCCAGCATTTT.

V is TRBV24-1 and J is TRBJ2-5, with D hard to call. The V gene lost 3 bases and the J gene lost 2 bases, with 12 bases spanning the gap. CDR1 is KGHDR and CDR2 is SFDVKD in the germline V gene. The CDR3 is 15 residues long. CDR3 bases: TGTGCCACCAGTGATCCGCTCGAGATTCAAGAGACCCAGTACTTC. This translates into CATSDPLEIQETQYF.

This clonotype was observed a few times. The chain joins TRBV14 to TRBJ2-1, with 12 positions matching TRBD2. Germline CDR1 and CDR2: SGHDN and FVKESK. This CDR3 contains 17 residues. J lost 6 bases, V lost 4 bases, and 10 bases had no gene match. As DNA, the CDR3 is TGTGCCAGCAGCCCCACCACACTAGCGGGAGGCCTCAATGAGCAGTTCTTC. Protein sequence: CASSPTTLAGGLNEQFF.

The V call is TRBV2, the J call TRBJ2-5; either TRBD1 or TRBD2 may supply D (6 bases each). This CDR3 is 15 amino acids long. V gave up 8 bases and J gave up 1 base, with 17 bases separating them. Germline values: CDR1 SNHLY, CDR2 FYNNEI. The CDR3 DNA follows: TGTGCCAGCGGGAGAGGGGGGACTGTCCAAGAGACCCAGTACTTC. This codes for CASGRGGTVQETQYF.

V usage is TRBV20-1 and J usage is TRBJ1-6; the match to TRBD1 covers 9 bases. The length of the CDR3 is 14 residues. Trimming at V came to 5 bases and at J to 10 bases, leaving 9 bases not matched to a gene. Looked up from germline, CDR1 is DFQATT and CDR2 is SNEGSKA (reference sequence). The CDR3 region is CSADPGTGRSPLHF. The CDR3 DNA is TGCAGTGCTGACCCCGGGACAGGGCGGTCACCCCTCCACTTT.

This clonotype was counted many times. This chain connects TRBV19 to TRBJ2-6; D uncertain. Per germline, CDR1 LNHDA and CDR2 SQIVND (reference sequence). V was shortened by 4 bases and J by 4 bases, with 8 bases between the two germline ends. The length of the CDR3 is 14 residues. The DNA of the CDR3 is TGTGCCAGTAGTAAACGGTCCGGGGCCAACGTCCTGACTTTC. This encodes CASSKRSGANVLTF.

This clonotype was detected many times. CDR3 residues: CASSRNRVDGYTF. CDR3 nucleotide sequence: TGTGCCAGCAGTCGTAATAGAGTGGATGGCTACACCTTC. The V call is TRBV12-3 or TRBV12-4, the J call TRBJ1-2; D gene unclear. Trimming shortened V by 5 bases and J by 6 bases, and 13 bases separated the two germline ends. This CDR3 region has 13 residues.

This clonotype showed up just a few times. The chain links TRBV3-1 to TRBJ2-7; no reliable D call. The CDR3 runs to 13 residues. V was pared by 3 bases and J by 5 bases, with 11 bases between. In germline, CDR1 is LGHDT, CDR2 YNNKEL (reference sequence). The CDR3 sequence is CASSHGQPNEQYF. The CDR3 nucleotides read TGTGCCAGCAGCCACGGTCAGCCCAACGAGCAGTACTTC.

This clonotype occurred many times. CDR3 sequence: CASSYGDRGHPEQFF. The CDR3 region has the DNA TGTGCCAGCAGTTACGGGGACAGGGGGCATCCTGAGCAGTTCTTC. The chain joins TRBV6-6 to TRBJ2-1, with 12 bases matching TRBD1. The trim removed 2 bases at V and 9 bases at J, leaving 5 bases unmatched. CDR3 length equals 15 residues. Per germline, CDR1 MNHNY and CDR2 SVGAGI (reference sequence).

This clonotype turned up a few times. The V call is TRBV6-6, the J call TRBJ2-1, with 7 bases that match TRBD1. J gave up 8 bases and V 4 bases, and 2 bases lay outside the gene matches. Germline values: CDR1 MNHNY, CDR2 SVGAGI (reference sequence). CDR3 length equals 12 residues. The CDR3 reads CASSWTGDEQFF. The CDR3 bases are TGTGCCAGCAGTTGGACAGGTGATGAGCAGTTCTTC.

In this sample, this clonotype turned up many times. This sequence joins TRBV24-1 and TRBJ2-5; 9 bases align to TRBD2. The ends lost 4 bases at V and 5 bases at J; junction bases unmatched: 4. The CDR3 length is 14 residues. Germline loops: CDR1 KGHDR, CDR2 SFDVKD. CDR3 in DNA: TGTGCCACCAGTGAATGGACTAGCGAGGAGACCCAGTACTTC. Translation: CATSEWTSEETQYF.

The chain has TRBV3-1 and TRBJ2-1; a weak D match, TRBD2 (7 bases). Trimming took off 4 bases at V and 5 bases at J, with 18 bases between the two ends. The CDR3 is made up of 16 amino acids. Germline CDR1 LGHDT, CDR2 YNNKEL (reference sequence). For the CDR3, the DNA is TGTGCCAGCAGCCCCTCCAGCGCGGGGGCGGACAATGAGCAGTTCTTC. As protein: CASSPSSAGADNEQFF.

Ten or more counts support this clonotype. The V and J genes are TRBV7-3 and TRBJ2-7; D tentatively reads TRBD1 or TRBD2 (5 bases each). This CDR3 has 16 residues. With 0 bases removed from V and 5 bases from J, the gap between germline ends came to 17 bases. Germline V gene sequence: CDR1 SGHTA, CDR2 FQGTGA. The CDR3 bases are TGTGCCAGCAGCTTAACGTCCGGGGCAGGGAAGGACGAGCAGTACTTC. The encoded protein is CASSLTSGAGKDEQYF.